What follows are 18 T cell receptor beta chains derived from one specimen sequenced in a study of shared clonotypes between healthy human individuals. Some clones are missing from TCRdb's copy, which holds only in-frame ones; the method was immunoSEQ multiplex PCR. Altogether some 120,000 clones are present, roughly two thirds being singletons, with the ten largest covering about 23%. The specimen sequenced was memory CD8+ T cells sorted from blood. Subset here: CD45RO+ cells pooled with CCR7-negative TemRA cells. The receptors were gathered from a young woman in good health.

The J gene is TRBJ2-1, the V gene TRBV11-3, with D tentatively TRBD2 (6 bases). CDR1 and CDR2 from the germline V gene are SGHNT and YENEEA. The CDR3 extends over 14 amino acids. V shed 2 bases and J shed 6 bases, with 11 bases lying between them. The CDR3 loop reads CASSLKVGGNEQFF. In DNA, the CDR3 is TGTGCCAGCAGCTTAAAGGTGGGGGGCAATGAGCAGTTCTTC.

CDR3: CASTPPLGNQPQHF. For the CDR3, the DNA is TGTGCCAGTACCCCTCCTCTCGGCAATCAGCCCCAGCATTTT. This chain uses TRBV19 with TRBJ1-5; D call uncertain. Germline-derived CDR1 and CDR2 are LNHDA and SQIVND (reference sequence). The V and J ends lost 7 bases and 2 bases respectively, with 12 bases between them. The CDR3 totals 14 residues.

V usage is TRBV27 and J usage is TRBJ2-7; D is unclear. From germline, CDR1 is MNHEY and CDR2 SMNVEV (reference sequence). This CDR3 contains 13 residues. V was trimmed by 7 bases and J by 2 bases, leaving 12 bases between them. The DNA for the CDR3 is TGTGCCAGCATCGGGCACGACCCCTACGAGCAGTACTTC. Translating it yields CASIGHDPYEQYF.

The chain has TRBV29-1 and TRBJ1-1, with D unresolved. Germline V CDR1 and CDR2: SQVTM, ANQGSEA. The CDR3 runs to 13 residues. V was pared by 7 bases and J by 0 bases, with 12 bases between. Here the CDR3 DNA reads TGCAGCGCGTCCGCAGGAATGAACACTGAAGCTTTCTTT. Its protein is CSASAGMNTEAFF.

The rearrangement uses TRBV7-9 and TRBJ1-1; tentatively, D is TRBD1 (6 bases). Germline assignment: CDR1 SEHNR and CDR2 FQNEAQ (reference sequence). V dropped 4 bases and J dropped 5 bases, with 17 bases sitting between them. This CDR3 has 15 amino acids. The CDR3 loop reads CASSYAEGGATEAFF. CDR3 nucleotide sequence: TGTGCCAGCAGCTACGCTGAGGGGGGTGCGACTGAAGCTTTCTTT. The full variable domain, with the rest looked up from reference TRBV7-9 and TRBJ1-1, is DTGVSQNPRHKITKRGQNVTFRCDPISEHNRLYWYRQTLGQGPEFLTYFQNEAQLEKSRLLSDRFSAERPKGSFSTLEIQRTEQGDSAMYLCASSYAEGGATEAFFGQGTRLTVV.

The J gene is TRBJ2-7, the V gene TRBV2; D is undetermined. Germline V gene data show CDR1 as SNHLY and CDR2 as FYNNEI. The V end was cut by 4 bases, the J end by 5 bases, with 12 bases between. The CDR3 is made up of 13 amino acids. The CDR3 is CASSVGRTNEQYF. Here the CDR3 DNA reads TGTGCCAGCAGTGTAGGCAGGACGAACGAGCAGTACTTC.

The DNA of the CDR3 is TGTGCCAGCAGCGGGGGGCGGTTAGATACGCAGTATTTT. This sequence encodes CASSGGRLDTQYF. The V and J genes are TRBV5-6 and TRBJ2-3; D assignment may be TRBD1 or TRBD2 (6 bases each). Trimming removed 4 bases at V and 5 bases at J, with 11 bases between. There are 13 residues in the CDR3. The germline V gene encodes CDR1 SGHDT and CDR2 YYEEEE.

V gene TRBV25-1 combines with J gene TRBJ2-5; 8 bases line up with TRBD1. The CDR3 is made up of 14 amino acids. The J segment lost 5 bases and the V segment lost 3 bases, leaving 5 bases of the junction unmatched. Germline V gene sequence: CDR1 MGHDK, CDR2 SYGVNS. CDR3 residues: CASSEDREFETQYF. CDR3 coding DNA: TGTGCCAGCAGTGAGGACAGGGAATTTGAGACCCAGTACTTC.

The chain links TRBV9 to TRBJ2-2, with D perhaps matching TRBD2 (6 bases). Germline assignment: CDR1 SGDLS and CDR2 YYNGEE. V lost 3 bases and J lost 6, with 12 bases in between. This CDR3 spans 14 amino acids. The chain's CDR3 is CASSGIGGAGELFF. The CDR3 coding sequence is TGTGCCAGCAGCGGGATAGGAGGGGCCGGGGAGCTGTTTTTT.

The rearrangement joins TRBV5-6 to TRBJ2-1; maybe TRBD2 (5 bases). Trimming cost V 1 base and J 5 bases, with 19 bases left between them. The CDR3 has 17 residues. Germline CDR1 and CDR2: SGHDT and YYEEEE. CDR3: CASSLTAVLASHNEQFF. The CDR3, as DNA: TGTGCCAGCAGCTTGACAGCGGTCCTAGCAAGTCACAATGAGCAGTTCTTC.

This clone was seen a single time. The V call is TRBV7-9, the J call TRBJ2-1; D call uncertain. The V gene's germline CDR1 is SEHNR and CDR2 FQNEAQ (reference sequence). The CDR3 consists of 13 residues. V gave up 7 bases and J gave up 0 bases, with 7 bases separating them. CDR3 bases: TGTGCCAGCAAGAAGGGCTCCTACAATGAGCAGTTCTTC. Translated, it gives CASKKGSYNEQFF.

The V call is TRBV28, the J call TRBJ1-3; 8 positions agree with TRBD1. The V gene's germline CDR1 is MDHEN and CDR2 SYDVKM. V gave up 6 bases and J gave up 2 bases; unmatched junction bases: 9. CDR3 length: 16 amino acids. CDR3 DNA: TGTGCCAGCAGCACTCCGACAGGGGAAGCTGGAAACACCATATATTTT. Its translation: CASSTPTGEAGNTIYF.

The chain couples TRBV29-1 to TRBJ2-7; D possibly corresponds to TRBD1 (6 bases). The CDR3 consists of 13 residues. V gave up 5 bases and J gave up 1 base, with 12 bases separating them. Germline-derived CDR1 and CDR2 are SQVTM and ANQGSEA. The CDR3 protein is CSVFQGLSYEQYF. For the CDR3, the DNA is TGCAGCGTTTTTCAGGGGCTTTCCTACGAGCAGTACTTC.

The chain recombines TRBV5-6 with TRBJ2-1; D may match TRBD1 or TRBD2 (5 bases each). V was clipped by 4 bases and J by 9 bases, with 17 bases between them. CDR3 length equals 14 residues. Germline V gives CDR1 SGHDT, CDR2 YYEEEE. In nucleotides, the CDR3 is TGTGCCAGCAGCCCCGGGTCCATGAGGGGTGAGCAGTTCTTC. The encoded protein is CASSPGSMRGEQFF.

About this clone: A read error may explain this, as a much larger clone is one base away. This chain links TRBV9 with TRBJ2-3, with 14 bases identical to TRBD2. This CDR3 is built from 14 residues. CDR1 SGDLS and CDR2 YYNGEE come from the germline V gene. After removal of 7 bases from V and 3 bases from J, the junction contained 1 base not matched to a gene. CDR3 protein: CASGLAGGTDTQYF. In nucleotides, the CDR3 is TGTGCCAGCGGACTAGCGGGAGGTACAGATACGCAGTATTTT. Drawing the rest from reference TRBV9 and TRBJ2-3, the complete variable domain is DSGVTQTPKHLITATGQRVTLRCSPRSGDLSVYWYQQSLDQGLQFLIQYYNGEERAKGNILERFSAQQFPDLHSELNLSSLELGDSALYFCASGLAGGTDTQYFGPGTRLTVL.

With respect to this clone: This specimen includes other DNA sequences encoding the same CDR3. The chain links TRBV11-2 to TRBJ2-7; D call uncertain. This CDR3 region has 12 residues. Deletions cut 5 bases from V and 3 bases from J, with 8 bases between. The V gene's germline CDR1 is SGHAT and CDR2 FQNNGV. The CDR3 is CASSPPGYEQYF. The DNA for the CDR3 is TGTGCCAGCAGCCCCCCGGGCTACGAGCAGTACTTC.

The gene calls are TRBV7-9 and TRBJ1-5, with D maybe TRBD1 (5 bases). This CDR3 comprises 12 residues. The germline gives CDR1 SEHNR, CDR2 FQNEAQ (reference sequence). Trimming stripped 5 bases from V and 6 bases from J, with 8 bases between. The CDR3 here is CASSDGGQPQHF. Written as DNA, the CDR3 is TGTGCCAGCAGCGACGGGGGTCAGCCCCAGCATTTT.

J is TRBJ2-3 and V is TRBV6-1, with 8 bases identical to TRBD1. The CDR3 totals 16 residues. After removal of 4 bases from V and 1 base from J, the junction contained 7 bases not matched to a gene. Germline assignment: CDR1 MNHNS and CDR2 SASEGT. The CDR3 nucleotides read TGTGCCAGCAGTGCTATTCCGGGACAGGGCACAGATACGCAGTATTTT. Its protein is CASSAIPGQGTDTQYF.